This section outlines one T cell receptor beta chain sequence together with its context. This clonotype was seen many times. Its antigen target is currently unknown. Base qualities are not provided; no much larger clone lies one nucleotide away. These data originate in a study of blood T cells in healthy people across ages (dated by TCRdb to about 2015). As for the study more broadly: In model experiments, template switching captured roughly one uniquely barcoded TCR beta cDNA molecule for every two T cells. To track age-related changes in TCR beta repertoire diversity, the study relied on deep sequencing normalized with unique cDNA molecular identifiers. The donors were divided into four age groups: young (average roughly 17 years), middle-aged (over 35), aged (about 60) and long-lived (82). To avoid experimental bias, donors of different ages were distributed randomly across sequencing lanes. For two donors (one aged 18 to 29 and one aged 80 or older), the study analyzed two additional independent replicas of 1 million unique cDNA reads from the same blood draw.

The roughly 42 donors, aged about 6 to 100 years, were systemically healthy Caucasian individuals from Russia. Each donor gave about 11 milliliters of peripheral blood, drawn into EDTA-treated Vacutainer tubes. Ficoll-Paque density-gradient centrifugation was used to isolate PBMCs, with at least 6.5 million per sample. Trizol reagent was used to extract total RNA from the PBMCs, yielding at least 5 micrograms per sample. The percentages of naive CD45RAhigh/CD27high T cells were determined by flow cytometry on a PBMC aliquot from every donor. The library relied on 5' RACE. This sample was sequenced with an Illumina HiSeq 2500. A second roughly 7 to 11 cycle PCR used a sample-barcoded 5' primer and a J-beta primer mix. A template-switch 5' adaptor carrying 12 random nucleotides introduced a unique molecular identifier onto each TCR beta cDNA molecule. Each sample yielded at least 2.5 million CDR3-containing paired-end reads. The Mint cDNA synthesis kit, primed by a TRBC-specific oligonucleotide, was used to synthesize first-strand cDNA from all RNA. All cDNA was treated with uracil-DNA glycosylase and then went through a first 18-cycle PCR with the universal primers M1SS and BC2_uni_R. Processing in the source paper ran as follows. For normalization, 1 million high-quality reads, each with a distinct molecular identifier, were randomly selected from each sample. Instead of being binned into consensus sequences, reads with shared molecular identifiers were discarded. MiTCR, set to a Q25 quality threshold and the strictest error-elimination algorithm, was used for CDR3 identification, clonotype clustering and error correction. A nonparametric unseen species model using Euler transformation provided a lower-bound estimate of total TCR beta diversity. Through fastp at Q25 and MiXCR, TCRdb rebuilt clones from the public reads, retaining in-frame beta chains. Here each entry gathers all rows of one CDR3 protein and keeps the most common genes and DNA. These V and J calls rely on TCRdb rather than the paper's analysis. The sample table shows about 650,000 distinct CDR3 sequences, and roughly 32% are seen once. The ten most abundant clones make up 15% to 19% of the sample.

From a lookup of the germline V gene, CDR1 and CDR2 are MGHRA and YSYEKL. V is pared back by 4 bases and J by 0 bases, with 14 bases lying between the germline termini. From its cysteine to its phenylalanine, the CDR3 spans 16 amino acids. The sequence is cut down to CDR3 DNA, 48 bases in frame from base 1. The paper's findings and limits, for the study overall: Estimates of total diversity from one million sequenced T cells were regarded as lower bounds and underestimates. As age increased, observed TCR beta diversity per million T cells dropped in a roughly linear way, and a significant reduction was already evident by age 40. Conclusive comparison of naive and antigen-experienced compartments was prevented by the profiling of bulk unsorted PBMCs. The CMV infection status of donors was not known, potentially confounding age-related changes in expanded clonotypes. There was a strong correlation between observed TCR beta diversity and the percentage of naive T cells measured by flow cytometry. The long-lived group showed more naive CD4+ T cells, fewer expanded clones and increased TCR diversity than the aged group, suggesting age selection.

The sample taken for sequencing was blood. The chain was built from TRBV4-1 and TRBJ2-3, with a weak D call of TRBD2 (7 bases match). The sequence derives from a woman older than 75 in good health. Donor details come from another sample of the same person, matched by shared clones. The nucleotide sequence is TGCGCCAGCAGCCCCGGGGGGCGGACTAGCACAGATACGCAGTATTTT. Protein translation: CASSPGGRTSTDTQYF.